A single sample is the source of the 20 T cell receptor beta chains below, sequenced in a study of T cells in Graves' hyperthyroidism and ophthalmopathy. Researchers amplified the TCR beta CDR3 regions from RNA transcripts. RT-PCR in the first round (using the HTBI primer set) targeted the TCR CDR3. TCRdb reprocessed the multiplex PCR reads via MiXCR and lists one record per CDR3 protein. The profile shows about 600,000 distinct CDR3 sequences, more than 15% of them singletons. The sample taken for sequencing was blood. These receptor sequences come from a woman between 35 and 50 years old with Graves' ophthalmopathy.

This clonotype was observed many times. V usage is TRBV3-1 and J usage is TRBJ1-1; the D is unclear. Germline values: CDR1 LGHDT, CDR2 YNNKEL (reference sequence). The CDR3 sequence is 13 residues long. V lost 1 base and J lost 10, with 13 bases in between. CDR3 residues: CASSQGSVVSAFF. In DNA form, the CDR3 reads TGTGCCAGCAGCCAAGGTTCCGTGGTGTCAGCTTTCTTT.

The chain combines TRBV7-8 with TRBJ2-7; 8 nucleotides align to TRBD1. V lost 5 bases to trimming and J lost 0 bases; unmatched junction nucleotides: 9. The germline V gene encodes CDR1 SGHVS and CDR2 FQNEAQ. The CDR3 is 16 residues long. The CDR3 sequence is CASSPEAGGISYEQYF. The DNA of the CDR3 is TGTGCCAGCAGCCCGGAGGCAGGGGGCATCTCCTACGAGCAGTACTTC.

The chain uses TRBV7-9 and TRBJ1-2; TRBD1 aligns across 7 bases. This CDR3 comprises 15 residues. Per germline, CDR1 SEHNR and CDR2 FQNEAQ (reference sequence). Germline trimming cut 5 bases from V and 8 bases from J; bases unmatched to any gene: 14. CDR3 sequence reads: CASSDTGTETSGYTF. The CDR3 region has the DNA TGTGCCAGCAGCGATACCGGGACAGAGACGTCAGGCTACACCTTC.

The rearrangement links TRBV28 to TRBJ2-1; weak D call: TRBD1 (5 bases). With 4 bases removed from V and 8 bases from J, the gap between germline ends came to 9 bases. CDR1 and CDR2 from the germline V gene are MDHEN and SYDVKM. CDR3 length: 12 amino acids. The DNA for the CDR3 is TGTGCCAGCAGTTCTGTAGGGGATGAGCAGTTCTTC. Its protein product is CASSSVGDEQFF.

This clonotype has only a few counts. The chain couples TRBV30 to TRBJ2-3; D gene ambiguous. CDR3 length: 12 residues. From germline, CDR1 is GTSNPN and CDR2 SVGIG (reference sequence). The V gene lost 3 bases and the J gene lost 2 bases, with 6 bases spanning the gap. This chain's CDR3 is CAWSRATDTQYF. The CDR3 DNA sequence: TGTGCCTGGAGCCGGGCCACAGATACGCAGTATTTT. The entire variable domain, with the rest obtained from reference TRBV30 and TRBJ2-3, is as follows: SQTIHQWPATLVQPVGSPLSLECTVEGTSNPNLYWYRQAAGRGLQLLFYSVGIGQISSEVPQNLSASRPQDRQFILSSKKLLLSDSGFYLCAWSRATDTQYFGPGTRLTVL.

This clonotype was picked up many times. The V call is TRBV28, the J call TRBJ2-7, with D possibly being TRBD2 (7 bases). Germline V gene lookup returns CDR1 MDHEN and CDR2 SYDVKM. The CDR3 spans 15 residues. V lost 3 bases to trimming and J lost 3 bases, with 15 bases between them. CDR3 DNA: TGTGCCAGCAGTTTGGGGGGGGGGGCCCTCTACGAGCAGTACTTC. Amino acids: CASSLGGGALYEQYF.

There are a few counts of this clonotype. The chain couples TRBV6-2 or TRBV6-3 to TRBJ2-7; 9 nucleotides agree with TRBD2. The CDR3 is 13 amino acids. J was trimmed by 6 bases and V by 6 bases; bases with no gene match: 6. Per the germline V gene, CDR1 is MNHEY and CDR2 is SVGEGT. The CDR3: CASRAGGDREQYF. The CDR3 region has the DNA TGTGCCAGCAGAGCGGGAGGTGATCGCGAGCAGTACTTC.

The chain is built from TRBV20-1 and TRBJ2-4; TRBD2 agrees at 10 bases. The CDR3 is made up of 15 amino acids. J was trimmed by 4 bases and V by 3 bases; bases with no gene match: 6. Germline loops: CDR1 DFQATT, CDR2 SNEGSKA (reference sequence). This CDR3 reads CSARSSGGGKNIQYF. In DNA form, the CDR3 reads TGCAGTGCTAGGTCTAGCGGGGGAGGTAAAAACATTCAGTACTTC.

This clonotype has a count of ten or more. The rearrangement joins TRBV6-6 to TRBJ2-2; a possible D gene is TRBD2 (5 bases). The CDR3 is made up of 17 amino acids. V lost 0 bases to trimming and J lost 4 bases, with 15 bases between them. Germline-derived CDR1 and CDR2 are MNHNY and SVGAGI (reference sequence). CDR3: CASSYSISAAGTGELFF. DNA of the CDR3: TGTGCCAGCAGTTACTCGATATCCGCGGCGGGCACCGGGGAGCTGTTTTTT.

In its sample, this clonotype was seen many times. In DNA form, the CDR3 reads TGTGCCAGCAGCGGACAGGGTTGGTACGAGCAGTACTTC. Translated: CASSGQGWYEQYF. The chain recombines TRBV2 with TRBJ2-7, with 8 positions matching TRBD1. The germline gives CDR1 SNHLY, CDR2 FYNNEI. V shed 6 bases, J shed 4 bases, and the junction held 5 bases outside the gene matches. The CDR3 covers 13 residues.

This clonotype was seen ten or more times. The chain recombines TRBV7-2 with TRBJ1-2, with 8 bases matching TRBD1. The CDR3 length is 16 residues. J gave up 7 bases and V 1 base, and 11 bases lay outside the gene matches. CDR1 SGHTA and CDR2 FQGNSA come from the germline V gene. The CDR3 sequence: CASSLGGQGRVSGYTF. As DNA, the CDR3 is TGTGCCAGCAGCTTAGGCGGACAGGGTAGGGTCTCTGGCTACACCTTC.

This clonotype was counted at least ten times. The chain couples TRBV28 to TRBJ2-7; D might be TRBD1 or TRBD2, each matching 5 bases. CDR3 length equals 15 residues. The V end lost 5 bases, the J end lost 2 bases, and 16 bases lay between the germline ends. Per germline, CDR1 MDHEN and CDR2 SYDVKM. The DNA for the CDR3 is TGTGCCAGCAGTAGGCTCCGGGACGGAGCCTACGAGCAGTACTTC. Protein: CASSRLRDGAYEQYF.

This clonotype came up once. The chain recombines TRBV5-1 with TRBJ1-6; D gene ambiguous. CDR3 length: 13 residues. The germline V gene encodes CDR1 SGHRS and CDR2 YFSETQ. The V gene lost 4 bases and the J gene lost 7 bases, with 9 bases spanning the gap. The CDR3 nucleotides read TGCGCCAGCAGCCCCGAGCCAAATTCACCCCTCCACTTT. This gives the protein CASSPEPNSPLHF.

This clonotype appeared many times. V gene TRBV18 combines with J gene TRBJ1-1; TRBD1 matches at 7 bases. V was clipped by 1 base and J by 5 bases; unmatched bases: 10. This CDR3 comprises 16 residues. Per germline, CDR1 KGHSH and CDR2 LQKENI. CDR3 in amino acids: CASSPLGRQGNTEAFF. The CDR3 DNA sequence: TGTGCCAGCTCACCACTTGGGAGACAGGGAAATACTGAAGCTTTCTTT.

With respect to this clonotype: A clone one base away is much larger, so this may be a read error. The chain is built from TRBV6-1 and TRBJ1-2; no clear D gene. From germline, CDR1 is MNHNS and CDR2 SASEGT. V was pared by 6 bases and J by 4 bases, with 3 bases between. The CDR3 length is 10 residues. CDR3 region: CASRLYGYTF. The CDR3 nucleotides are TGTGCCAGCAGACTCTATGGCTACACCTTC.

This clonotype was observed many times. This sequence joins TRBV27 and TRBJ2-6; no definite D call. In germline, CDR1 is MNHEY, CDR2 SMNVEV (reference sequence). The CDR3 is 17 residues long. The ends were cut back, 3 bases at V and 2 bases at J, with 14 bases in the middle. This chain's CDR3 is CASSLGRLRAGANVLTF. The CDR3 DNA is TGTGCCAGCAGTTTGGGTCGTCTACGGGCTGGGGCCAACGTCCTGACTTTC.

For this clonotype: A much larger clonotype is one base distant, so this may be a read error. CDR3: CASSEAGMNTEAFF. As DNA, the CDR3 is TGTGCCAGCAGTGAGGCCGGGATGAACACTGAAGCTTTCTTT. The chain employs TRBV2 and TRBJ1-1; unclear D gene. Trimming removed 3 bases at V and 0 bases at J, with 8 bases between. Germline-derived CDR1 and CDR2 are SNHLY and FYNNEI. This CDR3 comprises 14 residues.

Many counts were recorded for this clonotype. This rearrangement joins TRBV11-2 to TRBJ1-2, with D perhaps TRBD1 (6 bases). V lost 0 bases and J lost 12, with 20 bases in between. CDR1 SGHAT and CDR2 FQNNGV come from the germline V gene. The CDR3 is 15 residues long. CDR3 region: CASSLDRGTFQVNTF. The CDR3 nucleotides read TGTGCCAGCAGCTTAGATCGTGGGACATTTCAGGTGAACACCTTC. The full variable domain, in which reference TRBV11-2 and TRBJ1-2 provide the parts outside the CDR3, is EAGVAQSPRYKIIEKRQSVAFWCNPISGHATLYWYQQILGQGPKLLIQFQNNGVVDDSQLPKDRFSAERLKGVDSTLKIQPAKLEDSAVYLCASSLDRGTFQVNTFGSGTRLTVV.

This clonotype was seen more than once but under ten times. The V gene is TRBV27, the J gene TRBJ1-2; TRBD1 agrees at 8 bases. This CDR3 is built from 16 residues. Germline V gene data show CDR1 as MNHEY and CDR2 as SMNVEV (reference sequence). The J segment lost 4 bases and the V segment lost 1 base, leaving 8 bases of the junction unmatched. CDR3 coding DNA: TGTGCCAGCAGTTTATACCCCTCGGACAGGGTCTATGGCTACACCTTC. It translates to CASSLYPSDRVYGYTF.

This clonotype has just one count. A read error is possible here, since a much larger clone lies one base away. The chain uses TRBV20-1 and TRBJ1-2; D gene unclear. Germline CDR1 and CDR2: DFQATT and SNEGSKA (reference sequence). The CDR3 sequence is 11 residues long. Trimming removed 7 bases from V and 8 bases from J, with 14 bases in between. The chain's CDR3 is CSGKEGEGYTF. Here the CDR3 DNA reads TGCAGTGGTAAAGAGGGTGAGGGCTACACCTTC.